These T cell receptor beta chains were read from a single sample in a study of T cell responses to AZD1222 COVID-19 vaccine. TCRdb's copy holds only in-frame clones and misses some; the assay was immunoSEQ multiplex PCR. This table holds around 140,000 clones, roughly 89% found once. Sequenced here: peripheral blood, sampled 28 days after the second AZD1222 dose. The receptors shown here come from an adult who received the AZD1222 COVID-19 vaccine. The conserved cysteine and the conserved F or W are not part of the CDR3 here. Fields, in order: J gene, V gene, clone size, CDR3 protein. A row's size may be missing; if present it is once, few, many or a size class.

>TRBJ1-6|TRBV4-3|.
ASSRRANNSPLH
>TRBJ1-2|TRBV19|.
ASSRGDSDVYGYT
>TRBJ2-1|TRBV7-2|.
ASSFQRGRGNEQF
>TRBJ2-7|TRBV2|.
ASRLAGGPVYEQY
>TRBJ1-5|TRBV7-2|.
ASSPRLSNQPQH
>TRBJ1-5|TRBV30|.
AWNYPGSDQPQH
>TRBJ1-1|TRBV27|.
ASNGGRPPNTEAF
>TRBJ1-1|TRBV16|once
ASSQSLAPQNTEAF
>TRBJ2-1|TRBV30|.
ARSSVYNEQF
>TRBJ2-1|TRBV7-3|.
ASSPTGASGGNLF
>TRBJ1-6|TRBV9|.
ASAGQGDSPLH
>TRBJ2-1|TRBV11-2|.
ASSLSYGNNEQF
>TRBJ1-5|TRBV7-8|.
ASSLVVAQINQPQH
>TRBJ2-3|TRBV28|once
ASSGQGDEWDTQY
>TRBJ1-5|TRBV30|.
AWSPLDRQPQH
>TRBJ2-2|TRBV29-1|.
SVGPPTGELF
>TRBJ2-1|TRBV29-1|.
SVEDFGGNEQF
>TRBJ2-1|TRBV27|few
ASSYTALGRNEQF
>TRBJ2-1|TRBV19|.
ASSNLAVSTYNEQF
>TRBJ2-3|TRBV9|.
ASSLRTSGGGGSSNTQY
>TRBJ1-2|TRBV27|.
ASSFGTALSGYT
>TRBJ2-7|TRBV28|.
ASSLNGRLRPLGEQY
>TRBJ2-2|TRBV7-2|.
ASSLESGGSGELF
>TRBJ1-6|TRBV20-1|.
SAEFSPLH
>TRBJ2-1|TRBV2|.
ASNDGTSGSVYNEQF
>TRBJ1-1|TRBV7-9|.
ASSLGFRPPNTEAF
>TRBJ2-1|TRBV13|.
ASSSDLAGRNNEQF
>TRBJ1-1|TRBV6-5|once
ASSYGGNTEAF
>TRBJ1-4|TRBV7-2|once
ASSRWDSYNEKLF
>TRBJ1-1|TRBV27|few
ASRSGTGLVEAF
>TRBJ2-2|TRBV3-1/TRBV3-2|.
ASRKQGNTGELF
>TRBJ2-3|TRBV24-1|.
ATSSRTGETDTQY
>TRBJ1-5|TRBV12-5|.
ASAWGLEPQH
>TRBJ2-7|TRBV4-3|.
ASSRDLSYEQY
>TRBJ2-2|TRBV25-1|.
ASRFRPGELF
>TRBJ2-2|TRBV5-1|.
ASNMQGDTGELF
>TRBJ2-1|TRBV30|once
AWGSGTYNEQF
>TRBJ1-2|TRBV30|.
AWSVQYGYT
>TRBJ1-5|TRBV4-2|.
ASSQDGDWNQPQH
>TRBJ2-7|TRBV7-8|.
ASSLALGTSYEQY
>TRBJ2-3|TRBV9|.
ASRANGDTQY